These 2 T cell receptor beta chains came from one sample sequenced in a study of blood T cell repertoires in COVID-19. TCRdb keeps only in-frame clones here, not all; method: immunoSEQ multiplex PCR. The sample shows fewer than 250,000 clones, 89% of them seen only once. Source material: peripheral blood. These TCRs come from a man aged 55 to 69 who had recovered from COVID-19.

The chain joins TRBV5-1 to TRBJ2-2; TRBD2 might be the D (6 bases). There are 15 residues in the CDR3. Germline CDR1 is SGHRS and CDR2 is YFSETQ. The ends were cut back, 0 bases at V and 4 bases at J, with 10 bases in the middle. CDR3 amino acids: CASSLELAGTGELFF. CDR3 bases: TGCGCCAGCAGCTTGGAACTAGCAGGCACCGGGGAGCTGTTTTTT.

V usage is TRBV2 and J usage is TRBJ1-5, with D hard to call. CDR1 is SNHLY, CDR2 FYNNEI, per germline. Deletions cut 8 bases from V and 6 bases from J, with 20 bases between. The CDR3 totals 15 residues. The CDR3 sequence: CASQPTLAILQPQHF. The CDR3 DNA reads as TGTGCCAGCCAACCTACACTAGCAATCCTTCAGCCCCAGCATTTT.